This T cell receptor beta chain was documented in a study of T cell repertoires in cytomegalovirus infection. J was trimmed by 4 bases and V by 5 bases; bases with no gene match: 6. This CDR3 contains 14 residues. Germline V gene sequence: CDR1 SGHTA, CDR2 FQGNSA. This clonotype was counted ten times or more. What it recognizes is unknown. Using its own MiXCR run on the reads, TCRdb lists one record per CDR3 protein. Of a few hundred thousand distinct CDR3 sequences listed, around 20% are singletons. The J gene is TRBJ2-5, the V gene TRBV7-2; TRBD1 aligns across 8 bases. The sample here was cultured PBMCs, taken from culture after CMV antigen stimulation. The sequence was obtained from a human donor in good health (CMV status not recorded). Some clones in this sample may be carry-over from other donors' samples. This chain's CDR3 is CASSATGGRETQYF. CDR3 bases: TGTGCCAGCAGCGCTACAGGGGGGCGAGAGACCCAGTACTTC. Full variable domain (outside the CDR3, taken from reference TRBV7-2 and TRBJ2-5): GAGVSQSPSNKVTEKGKDVELRCDPISGHTALYWYRQSLGQGLEFLIYFQGNSAPDKSGLPSDRFSAERTGGSVSTLTIQRTQQEDSAVYLCASSATGGRETQYFGPGTRLLVL.